The next 6 T cell receptor beta chains were all read from a single sample in a study of identical twins. TCRdb re-called the 5' RACE reads with MiXCR, one entry per CDR3 protein. The repertoire holds 460,000 or so distinct CDR3 sequences, with approximately 15% as singletons. This same sample was also part of a study on yellow fever vaccine responses in identical twins.

Sequencing used CD4+ T cells sorted from blood. These receptors came from a woman younger than 30 in good health.

The rearrangement links TRBV6-2 or TRBV6-3 to TRBJ2-1, with TRBD1 identical over 7 bases. The ends lost 6 bases at V and 5 bases at J; junction bases unmatched: 10. Germline V CDR1 and CDR2: MNHEY, SVGEGT. The CDR3 totals 15 residues. CDR3 sequence reads: CASSRPTGYHNEQFF. CDR3 DNA: TGTGCCAGCAGCCGACCGACAGGGTACCACAATGAGCAGTTCTTC.

This clonotype appeared many times. A junction boundary mismatches the germline segment, possibly from a read error. The rearrangement links TRBV7-8 to TRBJ2-7; D might be TRBD1 or TRBD2, each matching 5 bases. The CDR3 has 14 amino acids. The germline CDR1 and CDR2 sequences are SGHVS and FQNEAQ. Here the CDR3 reads CASSLVRDPPVLHF. The CDR3 nucleotides read TGTGCCAGCAGCTTAGTCCGGGACCCCCCCGTACTTCACTTC.

The chain combines TRBV2 with TRBJ2-5; D not resolved. V shed 6 bases and J shed 5 bases, with 10 bases lying between them. The CDR3 is made up of 12 amino acids. Germline V lookup: CDR1 SNHLY, CDR2 FYNNEI. Here the CDR3 reads CASRPTQETQYF. CDR3 sequence (DNA): TGTGCCAGCAGGCCCACCCAGGAGACCCAGTACTTC.

This clonotype was observed at least ten times. The CDR3 region has the DNA TGTGCCAGCAGGCGGGAGGCGGGTACGCAGTATTTT. Translating it yields CASRREAGTQYF. V and J are TRBV7-8 and TRBJ2-3, with TRBD2 matching 8 bases. The CDR3 spans 12 residues. Trimming at V came to 6 bases and at J to 8 bases, leaving 4 bases not matched to a gene. Germline V gene sequence: CDR1 SGHVS, CDR2 FQNEAQ. Drawing the rest from reference TRBV7-8 and TRBJ2-3, the complete variable domain is GAGVSQSPRYKVAKRGQDVALRCDPISGHVSLFWYQQALGQGPEFLTYFQNEAQLDKSGLPSDRFFAERPEGSVSTLKIQRTQQEDSAVYLCASRREAGTQYFGPGTRLTVL.

This clonotype appeared a few times. The genes are TRBV7-6 and TRBJ1-2; 7 bases are a match to TRBD1. The V and J ends lost 1 base and 3 bases, in that order; junction bases with no gene match: 2. This CDR3 is 14 amino acids long. Germline CDR1 SGHVS, CDR2 FNYEAQ. This chain's CDR3 is CASSLGGQYYGYTF. CDR3 nucleotides: TGTGCCAGCAGCTTAGGGGGACAGTACTATGGCTACACCTTC.

The chain couples TRBV28 to TRBJ1-6; no firm D call. Germline loops: CDR1 MDHEN, CDR2 SYDVKM. The CDR3 covers 13 residues. The V end lost 6 bases, the J end lost 8 bases, and 11 bases lay between the germline ends. The CDR3 sequence is CASSPRFDSPLHF. In DNA form, the CDR3 reads TGTGCCAGCAGCCCGCGATTTGATTCACCCCTCCACTTT.